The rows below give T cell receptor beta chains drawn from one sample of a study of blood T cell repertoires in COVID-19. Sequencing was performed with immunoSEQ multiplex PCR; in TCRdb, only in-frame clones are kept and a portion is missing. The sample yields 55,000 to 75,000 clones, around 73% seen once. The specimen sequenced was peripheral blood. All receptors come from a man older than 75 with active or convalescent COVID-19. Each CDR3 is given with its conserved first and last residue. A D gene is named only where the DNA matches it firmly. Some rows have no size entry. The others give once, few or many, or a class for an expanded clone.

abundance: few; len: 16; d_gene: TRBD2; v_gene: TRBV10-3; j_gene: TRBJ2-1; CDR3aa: CAISEGGGRAIDEQFF; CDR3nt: TGTGCCATCAGTGAAGGTGGCGGGAGGGCCATTGATGAGCAGTTCTTC
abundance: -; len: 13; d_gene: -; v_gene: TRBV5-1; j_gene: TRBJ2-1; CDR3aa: CASKTGHEDEQFF; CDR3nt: TGCGCCAGCAAAACAGGCCATGAGGATGAGCAGTTCTTC
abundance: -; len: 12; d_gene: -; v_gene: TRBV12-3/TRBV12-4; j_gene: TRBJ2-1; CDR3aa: CASTQRFNEQFF; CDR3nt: TGTGCCAGCACCCAGAGGTTCAATGAGCAGTTCTTC
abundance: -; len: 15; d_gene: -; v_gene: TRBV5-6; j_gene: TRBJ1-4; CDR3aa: CASSLGPGTNEKLFF; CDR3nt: TGTGCCAGCAGCTTGGGACCAGGGACTAATGAAAAACTGTTTTTT
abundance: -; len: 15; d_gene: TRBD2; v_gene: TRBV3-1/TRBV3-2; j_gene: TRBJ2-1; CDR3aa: CASSQDLREGNEQFF; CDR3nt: TGTGCCAGCAGCCAAGATTTACGGGAGGGTAATGAGCAGTTCTTC
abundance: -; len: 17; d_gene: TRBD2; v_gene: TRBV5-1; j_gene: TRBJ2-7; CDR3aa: CASSLEQAGGLYYEQYF; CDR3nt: TGCGCCAGCAGCTTGGAGCAGGCGGGGGGCCTGTACTACGAGCAGTACTTC
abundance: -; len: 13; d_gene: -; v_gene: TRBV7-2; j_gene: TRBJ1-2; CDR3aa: CASSPTEGYGYTF; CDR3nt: TGTGCCAGCAGCCCAACTGAGGGCTATGGCTACACCTTC
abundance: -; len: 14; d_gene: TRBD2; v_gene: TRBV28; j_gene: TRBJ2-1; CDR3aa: CASSLPSGRGEQFF; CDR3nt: TGTGCCAGCAGTTTACCTAGCGGGAGGGGGGAGCAGTTCTTC
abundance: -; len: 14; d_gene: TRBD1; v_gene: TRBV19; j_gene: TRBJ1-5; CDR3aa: CASNPGQGGQPQHF; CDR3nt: TGTGCCAGTAATCCCGGACAGGGTGGTCAGCCCCAGCATTTT
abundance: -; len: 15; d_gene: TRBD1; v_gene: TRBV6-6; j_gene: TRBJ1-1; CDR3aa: CASRTRQGDHSEAFF; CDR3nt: TGTGCCAGCAGGACTAGACAGGGGGATCACAGTGAAGCTTTCTTT
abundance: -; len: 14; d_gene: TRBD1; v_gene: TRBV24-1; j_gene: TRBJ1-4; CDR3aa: CATSGGQGPEKLFF; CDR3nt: TGTGCCACCAGTGGTGGACAGGGGCCTGAAAAACTGTTTTTT
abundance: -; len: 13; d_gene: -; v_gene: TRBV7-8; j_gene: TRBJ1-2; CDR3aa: CASSLVSGDGYTF; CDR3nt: TGTGCCAGCAGCTTAGTGTCAGGGGATGGCTACACCTTC
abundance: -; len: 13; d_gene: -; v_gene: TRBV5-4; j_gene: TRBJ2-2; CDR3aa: CASSPGRSRELFF; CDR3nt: TGTGCCAGCAGCCCTGGGCGTTCGCGGGAGCTGTTTTTT
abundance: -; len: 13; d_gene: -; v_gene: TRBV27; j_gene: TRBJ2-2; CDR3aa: CASSFRGTGELFF; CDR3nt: TGTGCCAGCAGTTTTCGCGGCACCGGGGAGCTGTTTTTT
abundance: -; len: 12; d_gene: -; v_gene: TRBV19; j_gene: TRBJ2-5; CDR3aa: CAIAGEGETQYF; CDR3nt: TGTGCCATAGCAGGGGAGGGGGAGACCCAGTACTTC
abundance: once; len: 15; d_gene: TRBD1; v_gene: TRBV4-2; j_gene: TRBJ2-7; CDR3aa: CASSRGTGDSYEQYF; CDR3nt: TGTGCCAGCAGCCGAGGGACAGGGGACTCCTACGAGCAGTACTTC
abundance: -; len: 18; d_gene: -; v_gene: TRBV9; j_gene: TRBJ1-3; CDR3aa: CASSVRPGGADSGNTIYF; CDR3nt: TGTGCCAGCAGCGTGAGACCGGGGGGAGCGGACTCTGGAAACACCATATATTTT
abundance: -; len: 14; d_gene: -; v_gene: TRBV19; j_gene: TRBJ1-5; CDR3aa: CASSWDMSNQPQHF; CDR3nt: TGTGCCAGTAGTTGGGACATGAGCAATCAGCCCCAGCATTTT
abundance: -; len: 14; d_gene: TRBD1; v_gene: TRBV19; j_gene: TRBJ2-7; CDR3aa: CASSMTGETYEQYF; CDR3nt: TGTGCCAGTAGTATGACAGGGGAAACCTACGAGCAGTACTTC
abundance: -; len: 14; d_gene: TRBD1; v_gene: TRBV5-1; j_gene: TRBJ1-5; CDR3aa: CASSQTGGNQPQHF; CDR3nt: TGCGCCAGCAGCCAGACAGGGGGCAATCAGCCCCAGCATTTT
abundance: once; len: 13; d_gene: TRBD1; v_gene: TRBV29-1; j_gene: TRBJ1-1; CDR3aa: CSVRGTANTEAFF; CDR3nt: TGCAGCGTGAGGGGGACAGCAAACACTGAAGCTTTCTTT
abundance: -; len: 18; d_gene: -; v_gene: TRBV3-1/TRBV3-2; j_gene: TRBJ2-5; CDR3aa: CASSQDFSGGVGQETQYF; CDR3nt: TGTGCCAGCAGCCAAGATTTCTCGGGGGGCGTTGGCCAAGAGACCCAGTACTTC
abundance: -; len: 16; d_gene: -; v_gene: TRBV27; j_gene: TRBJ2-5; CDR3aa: CASSLGAGRIQETQYF; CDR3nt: TGTGCCAGCAGCCTAGGGGCCGGACGGATCCAAGAGACCCAGTACTTC
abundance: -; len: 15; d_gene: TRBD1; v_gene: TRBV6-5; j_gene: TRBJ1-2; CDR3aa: CASSYDPTGDYGYTF; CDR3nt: TGTGCCAGCAGTTACGACCCGACAGGGGACTATGGCTACACCTTC
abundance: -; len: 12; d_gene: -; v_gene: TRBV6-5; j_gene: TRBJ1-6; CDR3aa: CASGRANSPLHF; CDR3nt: TGTGCCAGTGGCAGGGCCAATTCACCCCTCCACTTT
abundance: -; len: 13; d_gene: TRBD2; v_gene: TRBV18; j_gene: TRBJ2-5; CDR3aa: CASFSGGEETQYF; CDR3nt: TGTGCCAGCTTTAGCGGGGGAGAAGAGACCCAGTACTTC
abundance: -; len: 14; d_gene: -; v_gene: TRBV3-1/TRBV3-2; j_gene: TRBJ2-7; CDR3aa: CASSLSRGSYEQYF; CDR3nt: TGTGCCAGCAGCCTAAGTCGGGGCTCCTACGAGCAGTACTTC
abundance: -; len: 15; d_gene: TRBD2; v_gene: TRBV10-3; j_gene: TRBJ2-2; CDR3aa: CAIGKGLANAGELFF; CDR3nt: TGTGCCATCGGCAAGGGACTAGCGAATGCCGGGGAGCTGTTTTTT
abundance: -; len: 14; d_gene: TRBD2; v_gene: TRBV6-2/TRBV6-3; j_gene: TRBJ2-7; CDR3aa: CASSPQGGLDEQYF; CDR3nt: TGTGCCAGCAGCCCTCAGGGAGGGTTGGACGAGCAGTACTTC
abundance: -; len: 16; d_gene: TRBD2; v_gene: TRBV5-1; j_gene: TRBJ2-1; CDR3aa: CASSFASGGENNEQFF; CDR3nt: TGCGCCAGCAGCTTCGCTAGCGGGGGGGAAAACAATGAGCAGTTCTTC
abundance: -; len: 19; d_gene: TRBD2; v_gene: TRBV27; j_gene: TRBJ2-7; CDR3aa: CASSLSGLAGVLSSYEQYF; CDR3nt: TGTGCCAGCAGTTTATCGGGACTAGCGGGAGTCCTAAGCTCCTACGAGCAGTACTTC
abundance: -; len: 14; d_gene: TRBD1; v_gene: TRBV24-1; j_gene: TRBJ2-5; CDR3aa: CATSASGGVETQYF; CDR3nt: TGTGCCACCAGTGCATCAGGGGGAGTGGAGACCCAGTACTTC
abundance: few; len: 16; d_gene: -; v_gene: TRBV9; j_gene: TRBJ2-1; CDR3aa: CASSVEGKGWVDEQFF; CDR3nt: TGTGCCAGCAGCGTAGAAGGGAAGGGGTGGGTAGATGAGCAGTTCTTC
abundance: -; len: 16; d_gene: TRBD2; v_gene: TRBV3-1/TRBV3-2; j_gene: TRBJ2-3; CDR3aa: CASSQDRLAGTDTQYF; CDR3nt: TGTGCCAGCAGCCAAGATCGGCTAGCGGGCACAGATACGCAGTATTTT
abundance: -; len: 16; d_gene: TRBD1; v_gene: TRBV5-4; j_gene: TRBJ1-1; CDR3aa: CASSTGQKFMNTEAFF; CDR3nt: TGTGCCAGCAGCACGGGACAGAAATTCATGAACACTGAAGCTTTCTTT
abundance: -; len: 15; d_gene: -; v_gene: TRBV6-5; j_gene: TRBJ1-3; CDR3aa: CASSYSNRPGNTIYF; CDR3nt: TGTGCCAGCAGTTACTCGAACAGGCCTGGAAACACCATATATTTT
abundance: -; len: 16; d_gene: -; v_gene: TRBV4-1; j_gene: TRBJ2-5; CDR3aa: CASSQSGGATQETQYF; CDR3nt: TGCGCCAGCAGCCAAAGTGGTGGGGCGACCCAAGAGACCCAGTACTTC
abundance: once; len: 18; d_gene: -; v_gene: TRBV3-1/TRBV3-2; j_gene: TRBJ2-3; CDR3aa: CASSQGALGGMISDTQYF; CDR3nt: TGTGCCAGCAGCCAAGGGGCCTTGGGGGGAATGATTTCAGATACGCAGTATTTT
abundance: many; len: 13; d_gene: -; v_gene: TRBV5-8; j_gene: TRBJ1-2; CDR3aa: CASSLEVGRGYTF; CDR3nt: TGTGCCAGCAGCTTGGAGGTTGGGCGTGGCTACACCTTC
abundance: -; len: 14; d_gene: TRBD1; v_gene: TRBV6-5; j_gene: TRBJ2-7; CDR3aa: CASTGTGSRYEQYF; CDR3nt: TGTGCCAGCACTGGGACAGGGAGCCGCTACGAGCAGTACTTC
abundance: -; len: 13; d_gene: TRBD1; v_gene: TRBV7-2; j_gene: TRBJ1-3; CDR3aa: CASSLAGGNTIYF; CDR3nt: TGTGCCAGCAGCTTAGCAGGGGGCAACACCATATATTTT
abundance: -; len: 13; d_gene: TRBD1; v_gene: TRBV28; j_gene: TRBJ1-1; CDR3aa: CAARGRLGSEAFF; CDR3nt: TGCGCGGCGAGGGGGCGACTGGGCAGTGAAGCTTTCTTT
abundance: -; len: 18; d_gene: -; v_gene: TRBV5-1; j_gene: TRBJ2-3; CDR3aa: CASSLGQGGGVFTDTQYF; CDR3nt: TGCGCCAGCAGCTTAGGTCAGGGAGGAGGGGTTTTCACAGATACGCAGTATTTT
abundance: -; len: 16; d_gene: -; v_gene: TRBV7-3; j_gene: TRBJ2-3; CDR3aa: CASSLKVGQGTDTQYF; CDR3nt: TGTGCCAGCAGCTTAAAGGTGGGGCAGGGCACAGATACGCAGTATTTT
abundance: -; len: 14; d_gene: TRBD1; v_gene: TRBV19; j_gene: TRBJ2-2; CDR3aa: CASRDRGWAGELFF; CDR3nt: TGTGCCAGTAGAGACAGGGGATGGGCCGGGGAGCTGTTTTTT
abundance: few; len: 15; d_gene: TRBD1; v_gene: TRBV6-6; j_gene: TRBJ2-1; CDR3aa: CASSLLTGRNNEQFF; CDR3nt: TGTGCCAGCAGTTTATTGACAGGGCGGAACAATGAGCAGTTCTTC
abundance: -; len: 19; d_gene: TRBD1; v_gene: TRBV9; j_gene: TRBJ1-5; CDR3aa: CASSSRDRASLYSNQPQHF; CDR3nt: TGTGCCAGCAGCAGCCGGGACAGGGCGTCCCTATATAGCAATCAGCCCCAGCATTTT
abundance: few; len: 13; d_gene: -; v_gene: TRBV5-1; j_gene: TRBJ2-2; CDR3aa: CASSLVVAGELFF; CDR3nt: TGCGCCAGCAGCTTGGTGGTAGCCGGGGAGCTGTTTTTT
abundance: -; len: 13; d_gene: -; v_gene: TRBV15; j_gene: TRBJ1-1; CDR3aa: CATSRSGGTEAFF; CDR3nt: TGTGCCACCAGCAGGTCCGGGGGCACTGAAGCTTTCTTT
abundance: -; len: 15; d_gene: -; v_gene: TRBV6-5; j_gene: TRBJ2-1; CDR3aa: CASRANIDSYNEQFF; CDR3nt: TGTGCCAGCAGAGCCAACATCGACAGCTACAATGAGCAGTTCTTC
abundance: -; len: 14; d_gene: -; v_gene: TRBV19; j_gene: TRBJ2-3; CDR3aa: CASSMFQGSDTQYF; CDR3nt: TGTGCCAGTAGTATGTTTCAGGGGTCAGATACGCAGTATTTT
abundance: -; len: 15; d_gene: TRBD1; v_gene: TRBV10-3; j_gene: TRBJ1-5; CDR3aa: CAISEWDRGSQPQHF; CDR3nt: TGTGCCATCAGTGAGTGGGACAGGGGAAGCCAGCCCCAGCATTTT
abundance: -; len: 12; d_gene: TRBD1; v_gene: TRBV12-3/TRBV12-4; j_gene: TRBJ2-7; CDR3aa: CATGQGYSEQYF; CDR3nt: TGTGCCACCGGACAGGGGTACTCCGAGCAGTACTTC
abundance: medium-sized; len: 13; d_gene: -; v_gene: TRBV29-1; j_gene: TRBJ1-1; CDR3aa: CSVGPGNPEKAFF; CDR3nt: TGCAGCGTTGGCCCAGGAAACCCCGAGAAAGCTTTCTTT